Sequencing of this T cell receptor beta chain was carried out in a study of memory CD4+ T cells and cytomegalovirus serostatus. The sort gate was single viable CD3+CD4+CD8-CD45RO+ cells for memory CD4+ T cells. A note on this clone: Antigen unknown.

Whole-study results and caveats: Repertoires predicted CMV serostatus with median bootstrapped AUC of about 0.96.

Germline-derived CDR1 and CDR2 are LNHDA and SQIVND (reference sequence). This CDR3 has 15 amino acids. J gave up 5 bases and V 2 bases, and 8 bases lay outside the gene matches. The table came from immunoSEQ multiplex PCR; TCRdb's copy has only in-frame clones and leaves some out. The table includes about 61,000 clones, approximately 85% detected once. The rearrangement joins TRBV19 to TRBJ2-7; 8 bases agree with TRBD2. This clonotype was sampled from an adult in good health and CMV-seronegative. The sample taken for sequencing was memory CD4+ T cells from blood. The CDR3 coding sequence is TGTGCCAGTAGTATACAAGCGGGAGCGGTGCACGAGCAGTACTTC. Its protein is CASSIQAGAVHEQYF.